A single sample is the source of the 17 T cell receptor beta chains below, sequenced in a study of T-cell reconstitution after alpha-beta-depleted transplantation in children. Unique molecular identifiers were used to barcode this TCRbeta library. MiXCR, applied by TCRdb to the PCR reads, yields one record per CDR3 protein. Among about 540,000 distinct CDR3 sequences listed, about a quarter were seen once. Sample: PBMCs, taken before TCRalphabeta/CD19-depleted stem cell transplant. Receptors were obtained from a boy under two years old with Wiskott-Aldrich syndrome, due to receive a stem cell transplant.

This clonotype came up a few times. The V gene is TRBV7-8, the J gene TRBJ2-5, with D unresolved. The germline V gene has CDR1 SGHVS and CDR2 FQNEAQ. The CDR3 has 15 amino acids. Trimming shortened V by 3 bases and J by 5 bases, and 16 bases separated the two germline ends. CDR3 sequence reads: CASSFGPPSWETQYF. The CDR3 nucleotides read TGTGCCAGCAGCTTTGGGCCACCGAGTTGGGAGACCCAGTACTTC.

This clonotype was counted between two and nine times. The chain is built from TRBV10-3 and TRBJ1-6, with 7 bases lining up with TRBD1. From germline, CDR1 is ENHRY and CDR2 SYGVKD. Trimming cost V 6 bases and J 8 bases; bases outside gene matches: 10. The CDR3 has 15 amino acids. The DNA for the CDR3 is TGTGCCATCAGCGATAACAGGGGTGGGGATTCACCCCTCCACTTT. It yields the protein CAISDNRGGDSPLHF.

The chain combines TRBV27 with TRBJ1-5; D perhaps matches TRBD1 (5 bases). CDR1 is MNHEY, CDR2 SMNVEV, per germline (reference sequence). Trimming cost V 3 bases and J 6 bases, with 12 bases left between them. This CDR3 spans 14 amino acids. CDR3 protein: CASSFGGTGQPQHF. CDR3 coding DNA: TGTGCCAGCAGTTTTGGGGGAACCGGTCAGCCCCAGCATTTT.

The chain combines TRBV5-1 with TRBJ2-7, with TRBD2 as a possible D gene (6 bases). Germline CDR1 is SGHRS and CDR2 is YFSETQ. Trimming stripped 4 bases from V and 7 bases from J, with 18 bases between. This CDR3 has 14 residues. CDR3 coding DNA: TGCGCCAGCAGCCCCAACCCCGTGGCGGGGGAGCAGTACTTC. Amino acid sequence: CASSPNPVAGEQYF.

CDR3 DNA: TGTGCCAGCAGCTTACGGCGGGCCCCCTCCGGGGAGACCCAGTACTTC. Amino acid sequence: CASSLRRAPSGETQYF. The rearrangement uses TRBV7-2 and TRBJ2-5; D may be TRBD2 (5 bases). This CDR3 has 16 amino acids. Trimming took 2 bases from V and 5 from J, leaving 18 bases between them. CDR1 SGHTA and CDR2 FQGNSA come from the germline V gene.

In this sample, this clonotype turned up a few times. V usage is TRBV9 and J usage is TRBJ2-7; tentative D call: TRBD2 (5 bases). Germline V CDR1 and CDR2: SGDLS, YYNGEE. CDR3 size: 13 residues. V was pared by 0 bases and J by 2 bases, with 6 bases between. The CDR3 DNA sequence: TGTGCCAGCAGCGTAGCGGGAACCTACGAGCAGTACTTC. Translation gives CASSVAGTYEQYF.

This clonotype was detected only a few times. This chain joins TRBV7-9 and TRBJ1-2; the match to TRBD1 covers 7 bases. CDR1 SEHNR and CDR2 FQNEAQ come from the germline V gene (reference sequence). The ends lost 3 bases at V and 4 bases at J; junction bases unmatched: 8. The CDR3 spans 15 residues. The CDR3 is CASSFTRQGVYGYTF. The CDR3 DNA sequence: TGTGCCAGCAGCTTTACACGACAGGGCGTCTATGGCTACACCTTC.

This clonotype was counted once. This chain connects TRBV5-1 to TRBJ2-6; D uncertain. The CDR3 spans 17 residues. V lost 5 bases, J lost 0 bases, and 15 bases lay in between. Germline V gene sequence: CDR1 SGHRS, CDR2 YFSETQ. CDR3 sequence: CASRPGPDPSGANVLTF. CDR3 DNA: TGCGCCAGCAGACCGGGCCCAGACCCCTCTGGGGCCAACGTCCTGACTTTC.

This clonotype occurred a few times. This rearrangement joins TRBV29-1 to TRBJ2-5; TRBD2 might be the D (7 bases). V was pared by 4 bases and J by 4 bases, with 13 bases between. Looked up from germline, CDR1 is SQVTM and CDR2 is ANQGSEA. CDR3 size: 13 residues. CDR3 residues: CSVAGGRGETQYF. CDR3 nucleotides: TGCAGCGTTGCGGGGGGCAGGGGAGAGACCCAGTACTTC. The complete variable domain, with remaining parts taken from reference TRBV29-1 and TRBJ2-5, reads SAVISQKPSRDICQRGTSLTIQCQVDSQVTMMFWYRQQPGQSLTLIATANQGSEATYESGFVIDKFPISRPNLTFSTLTVSNMSPEDSSIYLCSVAGGRGETQYFGPGTRLLVL.

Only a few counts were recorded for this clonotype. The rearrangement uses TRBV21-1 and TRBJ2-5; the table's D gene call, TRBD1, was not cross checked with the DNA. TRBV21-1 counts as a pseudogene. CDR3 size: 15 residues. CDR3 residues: CASSKTGTYQETQYF. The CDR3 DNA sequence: TGTGCCAGCAGCAAGACAGGGACGTACCAAGAGACCCAGTACTTC.

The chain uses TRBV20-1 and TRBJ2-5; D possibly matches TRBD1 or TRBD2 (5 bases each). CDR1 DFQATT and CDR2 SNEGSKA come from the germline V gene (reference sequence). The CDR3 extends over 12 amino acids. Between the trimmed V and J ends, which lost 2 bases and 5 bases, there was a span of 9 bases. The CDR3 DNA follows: TGCAGTGCTAGAACCGAGGGGGAGACCCAGTACTTC. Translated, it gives CSARTEGETQYF.

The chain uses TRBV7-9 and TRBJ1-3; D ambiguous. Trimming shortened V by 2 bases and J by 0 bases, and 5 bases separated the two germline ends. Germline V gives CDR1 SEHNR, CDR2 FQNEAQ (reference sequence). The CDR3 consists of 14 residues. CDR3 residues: CASSLPISGNTIYF. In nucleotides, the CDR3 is TGTGCCAGCAGCTTACCGATCTCTGGAAACACCATATATTTT.

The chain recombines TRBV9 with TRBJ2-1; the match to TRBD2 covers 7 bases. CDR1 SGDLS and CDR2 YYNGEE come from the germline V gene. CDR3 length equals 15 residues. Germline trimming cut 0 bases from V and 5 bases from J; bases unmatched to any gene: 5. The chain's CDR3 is CASSVGWAGDNEQFF. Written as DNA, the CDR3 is TGTGCCAGCAGCGTAGGTTGGGCGGGGGACAATGAGCAGTTCTTC.

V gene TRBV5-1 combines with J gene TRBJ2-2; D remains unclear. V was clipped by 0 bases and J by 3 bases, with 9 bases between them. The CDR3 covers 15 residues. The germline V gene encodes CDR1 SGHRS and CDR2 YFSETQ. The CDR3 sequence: CASSLGRTYTGELFF. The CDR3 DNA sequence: TGCGCCAGCAGCTTGGGGCGCACCTACACCGGGGAGCTGTTTTTT.

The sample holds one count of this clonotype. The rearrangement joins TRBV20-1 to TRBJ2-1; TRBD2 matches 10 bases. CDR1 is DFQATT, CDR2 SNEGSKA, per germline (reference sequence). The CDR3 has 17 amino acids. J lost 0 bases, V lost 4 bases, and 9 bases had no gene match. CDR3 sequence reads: CSATGLAADSSYNEQFF. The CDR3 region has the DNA TGCAGTGCTACCGGACTAGCGGCCGATAGCTCCTACAATGAGCAGTTCTTC.

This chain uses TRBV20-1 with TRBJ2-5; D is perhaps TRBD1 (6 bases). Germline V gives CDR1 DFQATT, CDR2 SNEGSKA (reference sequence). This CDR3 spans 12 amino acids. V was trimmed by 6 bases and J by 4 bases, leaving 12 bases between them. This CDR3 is CSAPLGGETQYF. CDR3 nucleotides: TGCAGTGCCCCACTAGGGGGAGAGACCCAGTACTTC.

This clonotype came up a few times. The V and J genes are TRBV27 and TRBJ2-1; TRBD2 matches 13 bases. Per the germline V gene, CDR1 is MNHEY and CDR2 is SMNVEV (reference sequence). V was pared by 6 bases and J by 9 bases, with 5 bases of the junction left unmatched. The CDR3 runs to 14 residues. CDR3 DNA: TGTGCCAGCAGAGGACTAGCGGGAGTGGGTGAGCAGTTCTTC. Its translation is CASRGLAGVGEQFF.